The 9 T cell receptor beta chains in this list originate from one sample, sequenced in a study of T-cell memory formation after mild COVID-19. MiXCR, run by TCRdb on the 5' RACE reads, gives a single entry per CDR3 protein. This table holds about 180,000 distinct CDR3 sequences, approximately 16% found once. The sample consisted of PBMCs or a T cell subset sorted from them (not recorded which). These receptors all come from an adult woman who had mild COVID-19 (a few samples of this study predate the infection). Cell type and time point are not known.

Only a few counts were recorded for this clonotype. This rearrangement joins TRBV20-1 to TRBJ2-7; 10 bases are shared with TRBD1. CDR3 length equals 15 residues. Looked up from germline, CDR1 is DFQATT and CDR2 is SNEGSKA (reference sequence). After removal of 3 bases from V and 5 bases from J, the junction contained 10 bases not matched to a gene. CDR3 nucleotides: TGCAGTGCTAGTTCCGGGACAGGGGAAGCCCACGAGCAGTACTTC. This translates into CSASSGTGEAHEQYF.

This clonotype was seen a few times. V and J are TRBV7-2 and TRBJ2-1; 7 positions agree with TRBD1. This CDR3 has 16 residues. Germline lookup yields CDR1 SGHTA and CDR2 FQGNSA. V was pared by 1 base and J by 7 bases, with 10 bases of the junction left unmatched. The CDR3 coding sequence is TGTGCCAGCAGCTTAGTCCCCGGACAGGTAATGAATGAGCAGTTCTTC. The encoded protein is CASSLVPGQVMNEQFF.

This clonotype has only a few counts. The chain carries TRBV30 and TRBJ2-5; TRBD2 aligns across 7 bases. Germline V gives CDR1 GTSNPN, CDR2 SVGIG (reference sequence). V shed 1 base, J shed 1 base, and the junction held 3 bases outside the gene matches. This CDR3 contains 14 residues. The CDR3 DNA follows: TGTGCCTGGAGTGCGGGGGGACCCCAAGAGACCCAGTACTTC. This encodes CAWSAGGPQETQYF.

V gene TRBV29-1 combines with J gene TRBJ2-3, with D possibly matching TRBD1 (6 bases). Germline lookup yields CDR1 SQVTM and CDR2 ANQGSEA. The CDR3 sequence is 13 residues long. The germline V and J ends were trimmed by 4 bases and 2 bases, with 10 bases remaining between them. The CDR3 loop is CSVAGANTDTQYF. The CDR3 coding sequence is TGCAGCGTTGCAGGGGCCAACACAGATACGCAGTATTTT.

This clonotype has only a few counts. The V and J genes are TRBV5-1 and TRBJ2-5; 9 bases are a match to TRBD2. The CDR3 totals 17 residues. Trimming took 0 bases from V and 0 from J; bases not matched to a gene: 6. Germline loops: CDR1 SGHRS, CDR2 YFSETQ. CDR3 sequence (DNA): TGCGCCAGCAGCTTGGGACCCGCGGGAGGGGACCAAGAGACCCAGTACTTC. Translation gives CASSLGPAGGDQETQYF.

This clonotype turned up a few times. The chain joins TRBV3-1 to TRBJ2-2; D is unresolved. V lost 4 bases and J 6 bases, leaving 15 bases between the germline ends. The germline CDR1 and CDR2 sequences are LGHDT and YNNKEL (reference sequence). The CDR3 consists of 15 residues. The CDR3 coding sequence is TGTGCCAGCAGCCCTCGGCGCCAGCTGCCCGGGGAGCTGTTTTTT. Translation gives CASSPRRQLPGELFF.

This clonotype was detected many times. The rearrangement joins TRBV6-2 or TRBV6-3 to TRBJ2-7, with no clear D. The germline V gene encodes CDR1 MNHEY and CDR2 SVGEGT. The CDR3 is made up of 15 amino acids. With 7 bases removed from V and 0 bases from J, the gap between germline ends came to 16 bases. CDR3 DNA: TGTGCCAGCACCCGCCTGGCGGTTCCCTCCTACGAGCAGTACTTC. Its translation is CASTRLAVPSYEQYF.

Here the CDR3 DNA reads TGTGCCACCAGTGATTCCCAGGGGGCTGGGGCCAACGTCCTGACTTTC. The encoded protein is CATSDSQGAGANVLTF. V usage is TRBV24-1 and J usage is TRBJ2-6, with 7 bases matching TRBD1. The CDR3 is 16 amino acids. The V gene end was trimmed by 2 bases and the J gene end by 2 bases; junction bases not matched to a gene: 2. Germline V gene data show CDR1 as KGHDR and CDR2 as SFDVKD.

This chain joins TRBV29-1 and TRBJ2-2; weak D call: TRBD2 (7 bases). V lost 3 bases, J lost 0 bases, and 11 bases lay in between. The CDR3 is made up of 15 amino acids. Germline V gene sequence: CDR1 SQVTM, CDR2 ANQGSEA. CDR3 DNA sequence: TGCAGCGTTGAGGCGGGGGCGGCGAACACCGGGGAGCTGTTTTTT. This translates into CSVEAGAANTGELFF.